This T cell receptor beta chain is from a study of T cell responses to AZD1222 COVID-19 vaccine. Study-level results: There were mostly white British donors and more females than males, and clonal diversity was possibly underestimated. Only 5 to 7 individuals given AZD1222 were seropositive at baseline. Among vaccine-associated CD4 TCRs, coverage spanned spike, with dominance at 160-218 and 743-854. Increased Spike-specific TCR breadth and depth were observed after two AZD1222 doses.

This table comes from immunoSEQ multiplex PCR, and its TCRdb copy is limited to in-frame clones, with some not included. The sample consists of some 83,000 clones, over 75% of them appearing once. Per germline, CDR1 ENHRY and CDR2 SYGVKD. Trimming at V came to 4 bases and at J to 0 bases, leaving 2 bases not matched to a gene. The CDR3 sequence is 14 residues long. Comment on this clone: The antigen remains undetermined.

This receptor was taken from an adult who received the AZD1222 COVID-19 vaccine. V and J are TRBV10-3 and TRBJ2-5, with 7 positions matching TRBD2. Source: peripheral blood, taken 28 days after the second AZD1222 dose. The CDR3 is CAISGAGDQETQYF. The CDR3 coding sequence is TGTGCCATCAGTGGGGCGGGGGACCAAGAGACCCAGTACTTC.